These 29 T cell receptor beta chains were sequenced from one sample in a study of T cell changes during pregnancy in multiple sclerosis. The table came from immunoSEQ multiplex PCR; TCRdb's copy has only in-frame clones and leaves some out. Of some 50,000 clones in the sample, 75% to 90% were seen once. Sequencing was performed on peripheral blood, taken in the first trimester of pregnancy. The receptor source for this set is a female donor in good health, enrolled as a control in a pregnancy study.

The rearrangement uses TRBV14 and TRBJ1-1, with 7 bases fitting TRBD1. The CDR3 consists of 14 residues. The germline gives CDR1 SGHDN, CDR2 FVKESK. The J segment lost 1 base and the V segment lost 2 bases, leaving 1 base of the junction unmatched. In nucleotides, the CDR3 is TGTGCCAGCAGCCAACGGGACAGGAACACTGAAGCTTTCTTT. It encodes CASSQRDRNTEAFF.

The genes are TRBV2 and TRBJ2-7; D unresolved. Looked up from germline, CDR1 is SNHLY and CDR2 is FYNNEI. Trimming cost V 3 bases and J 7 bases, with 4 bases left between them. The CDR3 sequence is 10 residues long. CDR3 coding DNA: TGTGCCAGCAGTGACGGTGAGCAGTACTTC. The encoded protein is CASSDGEQYF.

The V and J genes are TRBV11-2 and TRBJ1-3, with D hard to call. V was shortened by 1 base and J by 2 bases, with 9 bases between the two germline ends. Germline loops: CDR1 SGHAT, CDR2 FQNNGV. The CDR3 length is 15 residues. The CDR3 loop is CASSLVAVPGNTIYF. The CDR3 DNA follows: TGTGCCAGCAGCTTAGTAGCCGTCCCTGGAAACACCATATATTTT.

CDR3: CASSLEGGVETQYF. The DNA of the CDR3 is TGTGCCAGCAGCTTAGAGGGGGGGGTAGAGACCCAGTACTTC. This sequence joins TRBV7-3 and TRBJ2-5; TRBD2 might be the D (7 bases). The V gene lost 2 bases and the J gene lost 4 bases, with 11 bases spanning the gap. CDR1 SGHTA and CDR2 FQGTGA come from the germline V gene. The CDR3 covers 14 residues.

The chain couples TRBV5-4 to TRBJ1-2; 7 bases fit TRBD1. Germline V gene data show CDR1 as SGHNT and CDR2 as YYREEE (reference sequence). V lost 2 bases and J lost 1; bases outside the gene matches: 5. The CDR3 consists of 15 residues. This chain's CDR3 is CASSLERGLNYGYTF. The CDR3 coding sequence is TGTGCCAGCAGCTTAGAAAGGGGGCTTAACTATGGCTACACCTTC.

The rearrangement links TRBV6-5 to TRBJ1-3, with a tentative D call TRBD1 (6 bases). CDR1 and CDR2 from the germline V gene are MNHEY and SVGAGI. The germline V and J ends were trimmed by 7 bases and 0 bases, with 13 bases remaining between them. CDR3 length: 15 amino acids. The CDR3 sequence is CASKRQASSGNTIYF. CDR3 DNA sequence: TGTGCCAGCAAACGACAGGCTAGCTCTGGAAACACCATATATTTT.

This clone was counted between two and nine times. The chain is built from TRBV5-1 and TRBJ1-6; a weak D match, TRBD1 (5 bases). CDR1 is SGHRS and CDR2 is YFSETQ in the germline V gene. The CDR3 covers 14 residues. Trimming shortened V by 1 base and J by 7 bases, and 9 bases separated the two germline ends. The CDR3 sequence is CASSLQGANSPLHF. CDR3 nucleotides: TGCGCCAGCAGCTTGCAGGGCGCCAATTCACCCCTCCACTTT.

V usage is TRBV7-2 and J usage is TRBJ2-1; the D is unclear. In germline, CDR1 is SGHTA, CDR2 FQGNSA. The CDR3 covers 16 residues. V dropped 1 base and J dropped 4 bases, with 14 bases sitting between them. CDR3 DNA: TGTGCCAGCAGCTTAGTCACTAACCCCATATACAATGAGCAGTTCTTC. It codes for CASSLVTNPIYNEQFF. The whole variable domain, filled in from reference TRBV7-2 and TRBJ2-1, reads GAGVSQSPSNKVTEKGKDVELRCDPISGHTALYWYRQSLGQGLEFLIYFQGNSAPDKSGLPSDRFSAERTGGSVSTLTIQRTQQEDSAVYLCASSLVTNPIYNEQFFGPGTRLTVL.

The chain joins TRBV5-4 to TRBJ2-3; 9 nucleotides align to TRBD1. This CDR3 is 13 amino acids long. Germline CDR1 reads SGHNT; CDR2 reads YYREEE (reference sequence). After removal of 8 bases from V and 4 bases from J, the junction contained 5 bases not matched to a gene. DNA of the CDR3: TGTGCCAGTTCCCGGACAGGGGCAGATACGCAGTATTTT. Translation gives CASSRTGADTQYF.

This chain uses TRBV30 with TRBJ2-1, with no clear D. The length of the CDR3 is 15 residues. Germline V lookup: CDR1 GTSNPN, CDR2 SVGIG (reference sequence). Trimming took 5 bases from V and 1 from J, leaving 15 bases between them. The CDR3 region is CAWASPQNSYNEQFF. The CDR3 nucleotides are TGTGCCTGGGCCTCTCCCCAGAATTCCTACAATGAGCAGTTCTTC.

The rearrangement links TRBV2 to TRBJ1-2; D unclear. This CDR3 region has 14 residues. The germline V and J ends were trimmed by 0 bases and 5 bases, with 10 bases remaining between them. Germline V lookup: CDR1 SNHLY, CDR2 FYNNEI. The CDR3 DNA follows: TGTGCCAGCAGTGAAGCGAAGAACACATATGGCTACACCTTC. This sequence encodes CASSEAKNTYGYTF.

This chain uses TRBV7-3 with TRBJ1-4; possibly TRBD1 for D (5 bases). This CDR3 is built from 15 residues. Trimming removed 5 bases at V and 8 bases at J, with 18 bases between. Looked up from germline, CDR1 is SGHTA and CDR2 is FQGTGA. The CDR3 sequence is CASSAPSPGGEKLFF. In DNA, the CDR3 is TGTGCCAGCAGCGCCCCCTCCCCGGGGGGGGAAAAACTGTTTTTT.

The CDR3 is CASSGRGLPSGNTIYF. DNA of the CDR3: TGTGCCAGCAGCGGCAGGGGGCTCCCCTCTGGAAACACCATATATTTT. The rearrangement joins TRBV21-1 to TRBJ1-3; the D call in the table, TRBD1, was not verified against the DNA. TRBV21-1 is marked as a pseudogene. This CDR3 contains 16 residues.

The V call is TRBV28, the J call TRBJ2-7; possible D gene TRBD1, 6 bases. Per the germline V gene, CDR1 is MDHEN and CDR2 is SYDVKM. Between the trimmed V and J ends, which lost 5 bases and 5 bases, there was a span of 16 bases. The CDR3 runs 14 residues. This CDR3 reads CASSPTGNWHEQYF. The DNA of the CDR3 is TGTGCCAGCAGTCCTACAGGGAATTGGCACGAGCAGTACTTC.

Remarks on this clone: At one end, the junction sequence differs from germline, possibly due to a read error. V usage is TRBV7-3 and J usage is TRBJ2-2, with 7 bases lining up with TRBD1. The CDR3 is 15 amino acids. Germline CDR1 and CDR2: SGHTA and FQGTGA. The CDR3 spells CASSLTGANTGELFF. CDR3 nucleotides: TGTGCCAGCAGCCTAACAGGGGCCAACACCGGGGAGCTGTTTTTT.

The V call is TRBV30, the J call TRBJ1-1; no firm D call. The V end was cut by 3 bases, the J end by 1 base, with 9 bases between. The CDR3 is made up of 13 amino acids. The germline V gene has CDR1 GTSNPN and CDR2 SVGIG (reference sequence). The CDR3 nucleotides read TGTGCCTGGAGGGCAATAAGGAACACTGAAGCTTTCTTT. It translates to CAWRAIRNTEAFF.

CDR3 sequence (DNA): TGCGCCAGCAGCCAAGTATCCGCGGGAGCGGGGGATGAGCAGTTCTTC. Its protein product is CASSQVSAGAGDEQFF. The chain couples TRBV4-1 to TRBJ2-1; 8 nucleotides line up with TRBD2. J was trimmed by 8 bases and V by 1 base; bases with no gene match: 10. CDR1 and CDR2 from the germline V gene are MGHRA and YSYEKL. This CDR3 spans 16 amino acids.

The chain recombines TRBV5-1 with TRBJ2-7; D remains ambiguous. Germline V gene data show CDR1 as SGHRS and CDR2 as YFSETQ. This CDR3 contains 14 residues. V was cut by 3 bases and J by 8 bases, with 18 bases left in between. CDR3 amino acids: CASSSLPRAGQQYF. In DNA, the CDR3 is TGCGCCAGCAGCTCCTTACCAAGAGCAGGCCAGCAGTACTTC.

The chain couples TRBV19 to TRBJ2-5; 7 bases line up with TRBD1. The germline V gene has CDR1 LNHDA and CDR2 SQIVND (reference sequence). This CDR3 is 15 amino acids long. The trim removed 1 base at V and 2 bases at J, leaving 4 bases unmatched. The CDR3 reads CASSIAGTVQETQYF. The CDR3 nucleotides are TGTGCCAGTAGTATAGCGGGGACAGTTCAAGAGACCCAGTACTTC. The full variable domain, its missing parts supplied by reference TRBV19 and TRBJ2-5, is DGGITQSPKYLFRKEGQNVTLSCEQNLNHDAMYWYRQDPGQGLRLIYYSQIVNDFQKGDIAEGYSVSREKKESFPLTVTSAQKNPTAFYLCASSIAGTVQETQYFGPGTRLLVL.

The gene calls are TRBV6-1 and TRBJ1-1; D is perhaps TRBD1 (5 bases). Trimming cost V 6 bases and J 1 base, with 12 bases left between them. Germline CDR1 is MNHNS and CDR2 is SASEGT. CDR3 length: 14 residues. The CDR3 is CASRAGQKNTEAFF. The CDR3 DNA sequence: TGTGCCAGCAGGGCAGGGCAGAAGAACACTGAAGCTTTCTTT.

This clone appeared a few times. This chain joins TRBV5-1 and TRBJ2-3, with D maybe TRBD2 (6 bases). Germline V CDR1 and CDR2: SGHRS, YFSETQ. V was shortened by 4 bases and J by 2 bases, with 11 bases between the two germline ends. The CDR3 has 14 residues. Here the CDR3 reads CASSGGEVTDTQYF. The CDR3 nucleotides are TGCGCCAGCAGCGGCGGGGAGGTCACAGATACGCAGTATTTT.

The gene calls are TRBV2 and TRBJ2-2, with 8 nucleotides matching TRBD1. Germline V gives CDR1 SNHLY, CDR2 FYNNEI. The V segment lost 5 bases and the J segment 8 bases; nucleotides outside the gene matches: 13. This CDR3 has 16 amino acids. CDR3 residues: CASSPGTVRQGGELFF. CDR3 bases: TGTGCCAGCAGTCCTGGGACAGTACGACAGGGGGGGGAGCTGTTTTTT.

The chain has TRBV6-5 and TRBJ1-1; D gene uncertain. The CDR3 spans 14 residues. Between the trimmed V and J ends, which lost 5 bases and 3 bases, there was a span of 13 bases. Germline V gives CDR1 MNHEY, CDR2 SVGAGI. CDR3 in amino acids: CASSAWEEYTEAFF. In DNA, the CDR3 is TGTGCCAGCAGTGCCTGGGAGGAGTACACTGAAGCTTTCTTT.

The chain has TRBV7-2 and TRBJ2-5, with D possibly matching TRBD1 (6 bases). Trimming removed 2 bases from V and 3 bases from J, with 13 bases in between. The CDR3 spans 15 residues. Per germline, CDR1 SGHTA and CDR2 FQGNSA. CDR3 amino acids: CASSLIWGPKETQYF. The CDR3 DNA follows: TGTGCCAGCAGCTTAATCTGGGGGCCGAAAGAGACCCAGTACTTC.

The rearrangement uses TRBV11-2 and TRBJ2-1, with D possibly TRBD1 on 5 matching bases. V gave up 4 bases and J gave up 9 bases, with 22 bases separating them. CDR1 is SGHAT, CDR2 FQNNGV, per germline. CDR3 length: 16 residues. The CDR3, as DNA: TGTGCCAGCAGCTCGGAGTTTGGCAGGGCGTCGGGTGAGCAGTTCTTC. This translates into CASSSEFGRASGEQFF. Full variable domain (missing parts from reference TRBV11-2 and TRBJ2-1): EAGVAQSPRYKIIEKRQSVAFWCNPISGHATLYWYQQILGQGPKLLIQFQNNGVVDDSQLPKDRFSAERLKGVDSTLKIQPAKLEDSAVYLCASSSEFGRASGEQFFGPGTRLTVL.

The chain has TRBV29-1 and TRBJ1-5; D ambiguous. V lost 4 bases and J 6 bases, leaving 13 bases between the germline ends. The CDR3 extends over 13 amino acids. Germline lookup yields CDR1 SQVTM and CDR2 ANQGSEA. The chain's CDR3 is CSVVGKGGQPQHF. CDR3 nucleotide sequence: TGCAGCGTTGTCGGGAAAGGTGGTCAGCCCCAGCATTTT. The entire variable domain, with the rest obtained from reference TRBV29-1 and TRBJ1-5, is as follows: SAVISQKPSRDICQRGTSLTIQCQVDSQVTMMFWYRQQPGQSLTLIATANQGSEATYESGFVIDKFPISRPNLTFSTLTVSNMSPEDSSIYLCSVVGKGGQPQHFGDGTRLSIL.

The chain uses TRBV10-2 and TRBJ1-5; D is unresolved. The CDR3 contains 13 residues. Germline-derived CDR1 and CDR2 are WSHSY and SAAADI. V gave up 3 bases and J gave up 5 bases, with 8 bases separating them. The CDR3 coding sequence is TGCGCCAGCAGTGATGCCAGTTATCAGCCCCAGCATTTT. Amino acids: CASSDASYQPQHF.

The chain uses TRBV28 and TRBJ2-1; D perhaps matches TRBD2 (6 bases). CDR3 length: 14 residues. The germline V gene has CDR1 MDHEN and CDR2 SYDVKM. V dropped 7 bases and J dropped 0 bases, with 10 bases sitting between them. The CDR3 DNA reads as TGTGCCAGCACAAGGGGAGGCTCCTACAATGAGCAGTTCTTC. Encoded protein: CASTRGGSYNEQFF. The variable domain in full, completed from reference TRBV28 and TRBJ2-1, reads DVKVTQSSRYLVKRTGEKVFLECVQDMDHENMFWYRQDPGLGLRLIYFSYDVKMKEKGDIPEGYSVSREKKERFSLILESASTNQTSMYLCASTRGGSYNEQFFGPGTRLTVL.

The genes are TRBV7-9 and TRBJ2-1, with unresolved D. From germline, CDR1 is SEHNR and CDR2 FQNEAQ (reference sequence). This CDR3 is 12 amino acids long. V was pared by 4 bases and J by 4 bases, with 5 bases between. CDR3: CASSSRYNEQFF. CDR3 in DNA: TGTGCCAGCAGCTCCCGTTACAATGAGCAGTTCTTC.